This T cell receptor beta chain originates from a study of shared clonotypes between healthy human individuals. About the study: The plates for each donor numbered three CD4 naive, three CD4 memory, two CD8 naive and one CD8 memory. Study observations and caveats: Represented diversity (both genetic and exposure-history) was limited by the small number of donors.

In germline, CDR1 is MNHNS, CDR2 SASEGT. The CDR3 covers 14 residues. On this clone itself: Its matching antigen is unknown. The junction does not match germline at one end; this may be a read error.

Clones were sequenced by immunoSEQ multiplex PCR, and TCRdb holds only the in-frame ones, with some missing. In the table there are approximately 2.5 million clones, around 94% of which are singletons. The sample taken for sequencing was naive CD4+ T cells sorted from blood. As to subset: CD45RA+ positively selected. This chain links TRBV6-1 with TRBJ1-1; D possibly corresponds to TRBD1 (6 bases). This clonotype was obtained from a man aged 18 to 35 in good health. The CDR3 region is CASREGQLGTEAFF. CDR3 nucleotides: TGTGCCAGCAGGGAAGGACAGTTAGGCACTGAAGCTTTCTTT.